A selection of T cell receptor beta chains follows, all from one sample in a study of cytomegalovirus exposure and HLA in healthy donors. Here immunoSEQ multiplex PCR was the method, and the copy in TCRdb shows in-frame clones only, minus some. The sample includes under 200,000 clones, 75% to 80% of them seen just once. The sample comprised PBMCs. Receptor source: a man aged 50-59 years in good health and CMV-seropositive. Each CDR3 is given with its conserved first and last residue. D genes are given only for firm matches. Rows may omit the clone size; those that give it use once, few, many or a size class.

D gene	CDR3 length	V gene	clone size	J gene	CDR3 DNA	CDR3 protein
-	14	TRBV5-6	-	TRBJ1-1	TGTGCCAGCATTCGCCGAGGAGCGAACACTGAAGCTTTCTTT	CASIRRGANTEAFF
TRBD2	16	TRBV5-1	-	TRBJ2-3	TGCGCCAGCAGCTTGGCCGGGGGGGGGCTAACAGATACGCAGTATTTT	CASSLAGGGLTDTQYF
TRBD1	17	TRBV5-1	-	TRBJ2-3	TGCGCCAGCAGCCCCCTCGGGACAGGGGCGCGCGTAGATACGCAGTATTTT	CASSPLGTGARVDTQYF
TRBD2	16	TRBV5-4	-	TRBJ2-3	TGTGCCAGCAGCTTTTATAGCGGGGGGTTCACAGATACGCAGTATTTT	CASSFYSGGFTDTQYF
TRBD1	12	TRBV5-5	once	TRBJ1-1	TGTGCCAGCAGCCGGACAGGGGTTGAAGCTTTCTTT	CASSRTGVEAFF
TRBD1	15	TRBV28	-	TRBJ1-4	TGTGCCAGCAGTGCTAGGGGGCTCACTAATGAAAAACTGTTTTTT	CASSARGLTNEKLFF
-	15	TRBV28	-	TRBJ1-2	TGTGCCAGCAAACCGAACAGGGACCCTAGAAATGGCTACACCTTC	CASKPNRDPRNGYTF
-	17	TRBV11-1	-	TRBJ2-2	TGTGCCAGCGGGCAACCCAAACAGGCCGCGAACACCGGGGAGCTGTTTTTT	CASGQPKQAANTGELFF
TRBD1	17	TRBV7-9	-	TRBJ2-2	TGTGCCAGCAGCGGTGGGTATGCCAGGGGGCCGACCGGGGAGCTGTTTTTT	CASSGGYARGPTGELFF
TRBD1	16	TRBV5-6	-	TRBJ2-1	TGTGCCAGCAGCCTCATGACAGGGGGCGACTACAATGAGCAGTTCTTC	CASSLMTGGDYNEQFF
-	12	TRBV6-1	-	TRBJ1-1	TGTGCCAGCAGCTACCCGACAGAAACGGCTTTCTTT	CASSYPTETAFF
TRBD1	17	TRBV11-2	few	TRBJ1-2	TGTGCCAGCAGCTTAGATGGGACAGAACTTTCTAACTATGGCTACACCTTC	CASSLDGTELSNYGYTF
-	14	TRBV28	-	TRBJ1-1	TGTGCCAGCAGTATCAGGGTTTTGAGGACTGAAGCTTTCTTT	CASSIRVLRTEAFF
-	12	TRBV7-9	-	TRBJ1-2	TGTGCCAGCAGCTCCACAGGTTATGGCTACACCTTC	CASSSTGYGYTF
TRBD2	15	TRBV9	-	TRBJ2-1	TGTGCCAGCAGCGTGCGGGGGGCTACCTACAATGAGCAGTTCTTC	CASSVRGATYNEQFF
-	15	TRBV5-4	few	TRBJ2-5	TGTGCCAGCAGCTTGTCCACATGGTACCAAGAGACCCAGTACTTC	CASSLSTWYQETQYF
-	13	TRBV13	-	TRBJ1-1	TGTGCCAGCAGAAACGGTGTGAACACTGAAGCTTTCTTT	CASRNGVNTEAFF
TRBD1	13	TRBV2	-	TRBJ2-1	TGTGCCAGCAGTTGGACAGGGCCGTTTGAGCAGTTCTTC	CASSWTGPFEQFF